This TCR beta chain was identified in a study of blood T cell repertoires in COVID-19. On the study more broadly: Researchers got acute and convalescent COVID-19 samples from the United States, Italy and Spain.

In terms of age and location, participants ranged from about 18 to 90 years and lived in about two dozen US areas. Source study methods: Amplification from reference gene primers served as the basis for estimated nucleated cell counts. Assay used: immunoSEQ multiplex PCR; TCRdb lists only in-frame clones, some missing. The DNA was the basis for D and trimming; V, J and clone size are from that table. The sample lists 250,000 to 350,000 clones; about 92% were seen once. The junction had 13 bases not matched to a gene; V was cut back by 5 bases and J by 1 base. The CDR3 covers 18 residues. In germline, CDR1 is SGHTA, CDR2 FQGTGA.

This sequence joins TRBV7-3 and TRBJ2-3; 9 bases are a match to TRBD1. The material sequenced was PBMCs or T cells enriched from blood (not recorded which). The TCR originated in a woman aged 30 to 39 who had recovered from COVID-19. This CDR3 is CASSPGPQTGGRTDTQYF. The CDR3 DNA reads as TGTGCCAGCAGCCCTGGGCCCCAAACAGGGGGCCGCACAGATACGCAGTATTTT.